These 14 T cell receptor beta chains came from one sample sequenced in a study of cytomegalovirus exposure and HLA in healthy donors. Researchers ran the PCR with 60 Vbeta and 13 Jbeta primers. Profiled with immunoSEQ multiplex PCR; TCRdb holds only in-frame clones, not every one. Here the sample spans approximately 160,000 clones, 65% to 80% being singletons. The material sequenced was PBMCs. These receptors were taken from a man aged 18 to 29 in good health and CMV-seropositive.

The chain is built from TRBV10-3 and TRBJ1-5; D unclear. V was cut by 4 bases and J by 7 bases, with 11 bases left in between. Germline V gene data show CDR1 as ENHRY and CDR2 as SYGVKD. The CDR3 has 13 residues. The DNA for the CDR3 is TGTGCCATCAGTGGGTCGTCCGGGCAGCCCCAGCATTTT. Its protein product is CAISGSSGQPQHF.

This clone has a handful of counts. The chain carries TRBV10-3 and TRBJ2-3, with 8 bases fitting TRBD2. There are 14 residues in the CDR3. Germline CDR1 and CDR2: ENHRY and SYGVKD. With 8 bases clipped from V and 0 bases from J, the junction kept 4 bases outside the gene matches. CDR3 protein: CAIRTSSSTDTQYF. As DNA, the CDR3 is TGTGCCATCCGGACTAGCAGCAGCACAGATACGCAGTATTTT.

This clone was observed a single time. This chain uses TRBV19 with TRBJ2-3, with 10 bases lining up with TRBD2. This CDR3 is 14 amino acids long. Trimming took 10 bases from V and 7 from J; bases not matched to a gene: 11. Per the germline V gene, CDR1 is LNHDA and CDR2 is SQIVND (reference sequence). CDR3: CATKASGSAHTQYF. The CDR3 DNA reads TGTGCCACAAAGGCTAGCGGGAGTGCCCATACGCAGTATTTT.

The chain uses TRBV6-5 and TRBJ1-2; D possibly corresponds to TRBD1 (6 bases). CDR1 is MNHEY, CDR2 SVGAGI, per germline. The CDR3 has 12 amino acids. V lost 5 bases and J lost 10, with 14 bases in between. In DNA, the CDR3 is TGTGCCAGCAGTCCAGGGGCCGCGGTCTACACCTTC. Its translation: CASSPGAAVYTF.

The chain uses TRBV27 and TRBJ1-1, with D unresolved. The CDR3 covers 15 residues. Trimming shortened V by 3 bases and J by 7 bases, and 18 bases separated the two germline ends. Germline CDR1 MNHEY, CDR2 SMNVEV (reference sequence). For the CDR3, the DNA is TGTGCCAGCAGTTTGTCACGCGGGCGACGGGATGAAGCTTTCTTT. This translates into CASSLSRGRRDEAFF.

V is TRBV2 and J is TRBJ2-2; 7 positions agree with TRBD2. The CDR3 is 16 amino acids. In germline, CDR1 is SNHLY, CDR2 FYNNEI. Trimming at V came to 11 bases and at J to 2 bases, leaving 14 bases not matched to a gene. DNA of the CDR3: TGTGCCGGCACTCCCGCGGGGGACTACAACACCGGGGAGCTGTTTTTT. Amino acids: CAGTPAGDYNTGELFF.

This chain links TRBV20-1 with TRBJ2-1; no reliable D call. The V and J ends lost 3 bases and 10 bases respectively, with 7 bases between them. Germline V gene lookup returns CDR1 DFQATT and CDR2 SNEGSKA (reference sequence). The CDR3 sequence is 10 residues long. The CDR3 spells CSASLPEQFF. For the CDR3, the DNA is TGCAGTGCTAGTCTCCCCGAGCAGTTCTTC.

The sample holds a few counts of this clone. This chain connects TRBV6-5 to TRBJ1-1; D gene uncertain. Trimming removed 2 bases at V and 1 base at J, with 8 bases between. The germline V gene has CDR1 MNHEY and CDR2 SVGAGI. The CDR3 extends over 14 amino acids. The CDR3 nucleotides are TGTGCCAGCAGTTACACCGCAGGGAACACTGAAGCTTTCTTT. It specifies CASSYTAGNTEAFF.

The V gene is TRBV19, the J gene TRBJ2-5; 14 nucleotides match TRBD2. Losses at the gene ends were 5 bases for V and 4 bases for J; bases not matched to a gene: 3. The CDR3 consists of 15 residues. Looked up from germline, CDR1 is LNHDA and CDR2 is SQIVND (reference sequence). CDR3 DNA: TGTGCCAGTAGTGGAGGACTAGCGGGGGGAGAGACCCAGTACTTC. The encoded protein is CASSGGLAGGETQYF.

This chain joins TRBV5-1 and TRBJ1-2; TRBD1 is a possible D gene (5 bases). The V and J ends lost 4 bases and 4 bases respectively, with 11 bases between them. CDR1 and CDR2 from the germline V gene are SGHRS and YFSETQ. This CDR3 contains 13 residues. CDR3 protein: CASSGSGGYGYTF. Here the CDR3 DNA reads TGCGCCAGCAGCGGGTCCGGGGGCTATGGCTACACCTTC.

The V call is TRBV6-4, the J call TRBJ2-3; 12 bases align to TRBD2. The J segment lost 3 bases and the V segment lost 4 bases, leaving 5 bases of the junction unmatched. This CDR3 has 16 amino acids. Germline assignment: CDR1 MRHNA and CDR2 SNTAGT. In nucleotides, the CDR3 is TGTGCCAGCAGTGGGTCTAGCGGGGGGGCGACAGATACGCAGTATTTT. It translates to CASSGSSGGATDTQYF.

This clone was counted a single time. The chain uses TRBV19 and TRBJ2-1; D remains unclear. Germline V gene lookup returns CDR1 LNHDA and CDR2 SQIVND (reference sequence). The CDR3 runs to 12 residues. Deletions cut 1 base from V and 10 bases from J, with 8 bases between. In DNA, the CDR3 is TGTGCCAGTAGTATAGGCCAAGAGGAGCAGTTCTTC. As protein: CASSIGQEEQFF.

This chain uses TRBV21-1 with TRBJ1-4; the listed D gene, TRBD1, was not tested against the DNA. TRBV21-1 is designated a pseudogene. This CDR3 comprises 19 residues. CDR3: CASSKTVQGESATNEKLFF. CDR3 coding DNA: TGTGCCAGCAGCAAAACTGTCCAGGGGGAGTCAGCAACTAATGAAAAACTGTTTTTT.

The CDR3 DNA follows: TGTGCCAGCAGCCCTAGTGGAACGGAGAAGACCCAGTACTTC. Protein sequence: CASSPSGTEKTQYF. The V gene is TRBV5-4, the J gene TRBJ2-5; D is ambiguous. Trimming stripped 4 bases from V and 6 bases from J, with 16 bases between. CDR1 SGHNT and CDR2 YYREEE come from the germline V gene (reference sequence). The CDR3 sequence is 14 residues long.